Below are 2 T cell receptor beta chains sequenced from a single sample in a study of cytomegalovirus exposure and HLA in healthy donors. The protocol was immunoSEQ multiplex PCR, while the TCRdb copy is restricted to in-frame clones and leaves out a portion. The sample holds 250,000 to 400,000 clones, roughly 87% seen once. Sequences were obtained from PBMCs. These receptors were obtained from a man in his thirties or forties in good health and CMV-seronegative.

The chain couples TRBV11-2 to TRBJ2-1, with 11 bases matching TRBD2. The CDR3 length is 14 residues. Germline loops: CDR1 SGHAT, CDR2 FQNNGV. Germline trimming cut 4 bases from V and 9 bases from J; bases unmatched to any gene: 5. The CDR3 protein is CASSYSGGASEQFF. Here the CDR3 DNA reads TGTGCCAGCAGCTATAGCGGGGGGGCCTCTGAGCAGTTCTTC.

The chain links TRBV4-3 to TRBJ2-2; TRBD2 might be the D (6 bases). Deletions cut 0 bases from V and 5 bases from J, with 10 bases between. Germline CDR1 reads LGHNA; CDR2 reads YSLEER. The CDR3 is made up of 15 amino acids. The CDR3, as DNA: TGCGCCAGCAGCCAAGATCAACGGGGGACCGGGGAGCTGTTTTTT. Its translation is CASSQDQRGTGELFF.